The clone carrying this T cell receptor beta chain was found a few times. The sample belongs to a study of blood T cell repertoires in COVID-19. Germline-derived CDR1 and CDR2 are WSHSY and SAAADI. The length of the CDR3 is 12 residues. The V and J ends lost 2 bases and 7 bases respectively, with 8 bases between them. Assay: immunoSEQ multiplex PCR; the TCRdb copy retains only in-frame clones and omits some. The sample gives about 260,000 clones, about 88% of which show up once; just under 2% is in the top ten. The specimen sequenced was peripheral blood. This receptor was identified in a man younger than 45 with active or convalescent COVID-19. The V call is TRBV10-2, the J call TRBJ1-1, with D unclear. This CDR3 reads CASSEEIDEAFF. DNA for the CDR3: TGCGCCAGCAGTGAGGAGATCGATGAAGCTTTCTTT.